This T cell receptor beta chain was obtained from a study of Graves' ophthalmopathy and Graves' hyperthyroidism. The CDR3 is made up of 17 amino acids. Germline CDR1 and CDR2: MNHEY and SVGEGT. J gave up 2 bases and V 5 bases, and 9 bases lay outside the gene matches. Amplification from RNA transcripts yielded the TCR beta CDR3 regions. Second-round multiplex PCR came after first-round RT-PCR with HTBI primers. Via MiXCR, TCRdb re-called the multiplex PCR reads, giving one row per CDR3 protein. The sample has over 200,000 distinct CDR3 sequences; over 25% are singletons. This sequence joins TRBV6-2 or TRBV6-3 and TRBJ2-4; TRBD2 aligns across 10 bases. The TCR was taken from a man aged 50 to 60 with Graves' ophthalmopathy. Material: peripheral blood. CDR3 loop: CASSNNPSGSTKNIQYF. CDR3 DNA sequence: TGTGCCAGCAGTAACAACCCTAGCGGGAGCACCAAAAACATTCAGTACTTC.